These 19 T cell receptor beta chains originate from one sample sequenced in a study of long-term antiretroviral therapy in people with HIV. Sequencing used immunoSEQ v3.0 at survey level. Using immunoSEQ multiplex PCR, the repertoire was profiled, and TCRdb retains in-frame clones only, with some absent. Of some 14,000 clones in the sample, 84% are singletons; the top ten hold around 7.2%. The starting material was unsorted PBMCs, obtained 0.4 years after starting antiretroviral therapy. These receptors were taken from a man aged 30 to 45 with HIV.

The chain recombines TRBV12-5 with TRBJ2-3; 9 bases align to TRBD2. Germline lookup yields CDR1 LGHNT and CDR2 FRNRAP. V lost 1 base to trimming and J lost 0 bases; unmatched junction nucleotides: 5. This CDR3 contains 17 residues. The CDR3 region is CASGLGLAGHSTDTQYF. CDR3 nucleotides: TGTGCTAGTGGTTTGGGTCTAGCGGGGCACAGCACAGATACGCAGTATTTT.

The chain links TRBV29-1 to TRBJ2-2; D remains ambiguous. The germline V and J ends were trimmed by 0 bases and 7 bases, with 3 bases remaining between them. Germline-derived CDR1 and CDR2 are SQVTM and ANQGSEA. CDR3 length: 11 amino acids. The CDR3 is CSVEDGGELFF. The CDR3, as DNA: TGCAGCGTTGAAGATGGCGGGGAGCTGTTTTTT.

This sequence joins TRBV19 and TRBJ1-2; the match to TRBD1 covers 7 bases. This CDR3 has 13 amino acids. Germline trimming cut 10 bases from V and 4 bases from J; bases unmatched to any gene: 9. Per germline, CDR1 LNHDA and CDR2 SQIVND (reference sequence). CDR3 nucleotide sequence: TGTGCCATTTCCTCCAGGGGGTTCTATGGCTACACCTTC. It is translated as CAISSRGFYGYTF. Looking up the rest from reference TRBV19 and TRBJ1-2 gives the full variable domain: DGGITQSPKYLFRKEGQNVTLSCEQNLNHDAMYWYRQDPGQGLRLIYYSQIVNDFQKGDIAEGYSVSREKKESFPLTVTSAQKNPTAFYLCAISSRGFYGYTFGSGTRLTVV.

The chain links TRBV6-1 to TRBJ1-2; D is undetermined. Germline-derived CDR1 and CDR2 are MNHNS and SASEGT. This CDR3 comprises 14 residues. V was pared by 2 bases and J by 0 bases, with 7 bases between. CDR3 protein: CASSERTANYGYTF. The CDR3 DNA reads as TGTGCCAGCAGTGAAAGGACGGCTAACTATGGCTACACCTTC.

V gene TRBV5-5 combines with J gene TRBJ1-4, with D perhaps matching TRBD1 (5 bases). Germline CDR1 and CDR2: SGHKS and YYEKEE (reference sequence). V was shortened by 4 bases and J by 7 bases, with 17 bases between the two germline ends. This CDR3 has 15 residues. The CDR3: CASSGGGIGGEKLFF. CDR3 nucleotides: TGTGCCAGCAGCGGGGGAGGGATCGGGGGTGAAAAACTGTTTTTT.

The V call is TRBV27, the J call TRBJ2-5; D gene ambiguous. V was clipped by 5 bases and J by 6 bases, with 16 bases between them. From germline, CDR1 is MNHEY and CDR2 SMNVEV (reference sequence). There are 14 residues in the CDR3. CDR3 sequence (DNA): TGTGCCAGCAGTATCGGCCTTCCCTCCAAGACCCAGTACTTC. Encoded protein: CASSIGLPSKTQYF.

The gene calls are TRBV6-5 and TRBJ2-6, with 8 bases aligning to TRBD1. The length of the CDR3 is 16 residues. V shed 2 bases, J shed 4 bases, and the junction held 4 bases outside the gene matches. The germline V gene has CDR1 MNHEY and CDR2 SVGAGI. The CDR3 loop reads CASSYQGATGANVLTF. The DNA of the CDR3 is TGTGCCAGCAGTTACCAGGGGGCGACAGGGGCCAACGTCCTGACTTTC.

As DNA, the CDR3 is TGCGCCAGCAGCTTGACGACAGGGTTAGAAGAAAAACTGTTTTTT. Its protein is CASSLTTGLEEKLFF. The gene calls are TRBV5-1 and TRBJ1-4; 7 positions match TRBD1. The V gene's germline CDR1 is SGHRS and CDR2 YFSETQ. J gave up 8 bases and V 1 base, and 8 bases lay outside the gene matches. The CDR3 is 15 residues long.

The J gene is TRBJ1-4, the V gene TRBV5-4; TRBD1 matches at 9 bases. The CDR3 covers 14 residues. CDR1 and CDR2 (germline): SGHNT, YYREEE (reference sequence). The V and J ends lost 4 bases and 6 bases, in that order; junction bases with no gene match: 4. The CDR3 loop is CASSPTGGDEKLFF. The CDR3 DNA reads as TGTGCCAGCAGCCCGACAGGGGGTGATGAAAAACTGTTTTTT.

The CDR3 nucleotides read TGTGCCAGCTCCCAAGGGCAGGCAACGGAGCCCCAGCATTTT. Protein sequence: CASSQGQATEPQHF. The rearrangement joins TRBV18 to TRBJ1-5, with unresolved D. CDR3 length: 14 amino acids. Germline V CDR1 and CDR2: KGHSH, LQKENI. V was shortened by 6 bases and J by 8 bases, with 17 bases between the two germline ends.

CDR3 sequence: CASSQGRGGTTDTQYF. The CDR3 DNA is TGTGCCAGCAGCCAAGGCCGCGGGGGGACCACAGATACGCAGTATTTT. The chain has TRBV14 and TRBJ2-3; 8 positions match TRBD2. The length of the CDR3 is 16 residues. CDR1 and CDR2 (germline): SGHDN, FVKESK. V shed 1 base and J 2 bases; nucleotides not matched to a gene: 5.

The chain is built from TRBV19 and TRBJ2-7; possible D gene TRBD1, 6 bases. V lost 11 bases and J 0 bases, leaving 11 bases between the germline ends. Looked up from germline, CDR1 is LNHDA and CDR2 is SQIVND (reference sequence). The CDR3 spans 12 residues. DNA of the CDR3: TGTGCCGGGCGGACAGCCTCCTACGAGCAGTACTTC. It is translated as CAGRTASYEQYF.

The chain employs TRBV28 and TRBJ1-4; TRBD1 agrees at 7 bases. Germline CDR1 is MDHEN and CDR2 is SYDVKM. Losses at the gene ends were 4 bases for V and 5 bases for J; bases not matched to a gene: 7. CDR3 length: 15 amino acids. CDR3 sequence reads: CASSSPTGPNEKLFF. The CDR3 nucleotides are TGTGCCAGCAGTTCACCGACAGGGCCGAATGAAAAACTGTTTTTT.

CDR3 in DNA: TGCGCCAGCAGCCGCCAGGGAGAACAAGAGACCCAGTACTTC. Translating gives CASSRQGEQETQYF. The gene calls are TRBV4-1 and TRBJ2-5; either TRBD1 or TRBD2 may supply D (5 bases each). V was pared by 4 bases and J by 2 bases, with 11 bases between. The CDR3 has 14 residues. The germline CDR1 and CDR2 sequences are MGHRA and YSYEKL.

This clone was observed a single time. The genes are TRBV18 and TRBJ1-1; TRBD1 aligns across 8 bases. Germline lookup yields CDR1 KGHSH and CDR2 LQKENI. The CDR3 extends over 14 amino acids. V trimming: 2 bases; J trimming: 7 bases; junction bases outside the gene matches: 6. The CDR3 spells CASSPEITGGEAFF. The CDR3, as DNA: TGTGCCAGCTCACCAGAGATTACAGGGGGTGAAGCTTTCTTT.

V gene TRBV19 combines with J gene TRBJ1-1; 9 nucleotides line up with TRBD1. CDR1 and CDR2 from the germline V gene are LNHDA and SQIVND (reference sequence). The CDR3 runs 15 residues. J was trimmed by 8 bases and V by 3 bases; bases with no gene match: 10. This CDR3 reads CASSIGDRVGGEAFF. The CDR3 bases are TGTGCCAGTAGTATCGGGGACAGGGTCGGAGGCGAAGCTTTCTTT.

V is TRBV6-4 and J is TRBJ2-1; tentatively, D is TRBD1 (6 bases). Trimming cost V 6 bases and J 5 bases, with 17 bases left between them. The germline CDR1 and CDR2 sequences are MRHNA and SNTAGT. CDR3 length: 15 residues. Here the CDR3 reads CASSVSGGGNNEQFF. Written as DNA, the CDR3 is TGTGCCAGCAGCGTATCTGGGGGCGGAAACAATGAGCAGTTCTTC.

The rearrangement joins TRBV27 to TRBJ2-3; 10 nucleotides match TRBD1. Losses at the gene ends were 2 bases for V and 4 bases for J; bases not matched to a gene: 6. The CDR3 loop spans 16 amino acids. The germline CDR1 and CDR2 sequences are MNHEY and SMNVEV (reference sequence). CDR3 sequence: CASSLRTGGVADTQYF. The CDR3 DNA sequence: TGTGCCAGCAGTTTACGGACAGGGGGAGTCGCAGATACGCAGTATTTT.

This chain links TRBV30 with TRBJ1-1; D gene unclear. Germline CDR1 GTSNPN, CDR2 SVGIG (reference sequence). This CDR3 is 12 amino acids long. Between the trimmed V and J ends, which lost 3 bases and 1 base, there was a span of 6 bases. CDR3: CAWSPTNTEAFF. In DNA form, the CDR3 reads TGTGCCTGGAGCCCTACGAACACTGAAGCTTTCTTT.